A selection of T cell receptor beta chains follows, all from one sample in a study of blood T cell repertoires in COVID-19. Clones were sequenced by immunoSEQ multiplex PCR, and TCRdb holds only the in-frame ones, with some missing. The profile shows about 230,000 clones, less than 85% of them singletons. Material for sequencing was peripheral blood. Source of these receptors: a woman in her seventies with active or convalescent COVID-19. Both conserved end residues are part of each CDR3. Each record gives: D gene, clone size, V gene, J gene, CDR3 protein, CDR3 DNA. A D gene is named only where the DNA matches it firmly. Size is omitted from some rows. Given values are once, few, many or a class for expanded clones.

>TRBD1|once|TRBV9|TRBJ1-6
CASSVQGAGSNSPLHF
TGTGCCAGCAGCGTCCAGGGGGCAGGAAGTAATTCACCCCTCCACTTT
>NA|NA|TRBV5-1|TRBJ1-4
CATGVGNRPEKLFF
TGCGCCACTGGAGTCGGGAACAGACCTGAAAAACTGTTTTTT
>NA|NA|TRBV7-2|TRBJ2-2
CASSLARTGSGELFF
TGTGCCAGCAGCTTAGCGCGAACAGGGTCCGGGGAGCTGTTTTTT
>NA|NA|TRBV10-3|TRBJ1-5
CATKARSGEPQHF
TGTGCCACCAAGGCCCGGAGCGGCGAGCCCCAGCATTTT
>TRBD1|once|TRBV5-1|TRBJ2-7
CASSPDRGNYEQYF
TGCGCCAGCAGCCCGGACAGGGGGAATTACGAGCAGTACTTC
>NA|few|TRBV28|TRBJ1-5
CASSPRRNQPQHF
TGTGCCAGCAGTCCCCGCAGAAATCAGCCCCAGCATTTT
>TRBD1|NA|TRBV7-2|TRBJ2-3
CASSFTDRGGDTQYF
TGTGCCAGCAGTTTTACAGACAGGGGAGGTGATACGCAGTATTTT
>NA|NA|TRBV5-1|TRBJ2-3
CASSLAVTDTQYF
TGCGCCAGCAGCTTGGCCGTCACAGATACGCAGTATTTT
>NA|NA|TRBV29-1|TRBJ1-2
CSVEREMREGYTF
TGCAGCGTTGAGAGGGAAATGAGGGAAGGCTACACCTTC
>NA|once|TRBV5-4|TRBJ2-2
CASSLEGENTGELFF
TGTGCCAGCAGCTTGGAGGGGGAGAACACCGGGGAGCTGTTTTTT
>NA|many|TRBV5-6|TRBJ1-2
CASSFPGYGYTF
TGTGCCAGCAGCTTCCCGGGGTATGGCTACACCTTC
>TRBD2|NA|TRBV2|TRBJ2-7
CASLLRLAGGTEQYF
TGTGCCAGCCTATTGAGACTAGCGGGAGGAACCGAGCAGTACTTC
>TRBD2|NA|TRBV10-3|TRBJ2-1
CATRTSGEDEQFF
TGTGCCACACGGACTAGCGGCGAGGATGAGCAGTTCTTC